This paragraph reports one T cell receptor delta chain. The sample is drawn from a study of γδ T cells in repeated Plasmodium falciparum infection. Study-wide background: The natural-infection arm compared Malian children under seasonal malaria with matched Australian children.

Each sorted gammadelta sample had TRG and TRD chains sequenced. TCRdb reran clone calling via CATT on the multiplex PCR reads. The repertoire holds 70,000 to 95,000 delta-chain clones, with 1.4% as singletons. Vgamma9/Vdelta2+ and Vdelta2-negative gammadelta T cells were flow-sorted from PBMC for bulk sequencing. The V segment lost 1 base and the J segment 0 bases; nucleotides outside the gene matches: 25. The length of the CDR3 is 23 residues. The V gene's germline CDR1 is TSWWSYY and CDR2 QGS. The rearrangement joins TRDV1 to TRDJ1; 8 nucleotides match TRDD3. TCRdb leaves out the J gene; it was filled in here by matching the DNA to germline. Material: gamma-delta T cells from blood. The source of this sequence is a pool of human donors (malaria-infected and uninfected, not separated). CDR3 amino acids: CALGEPELRQTGGHPSYTDKLIF. The CDR3 nucleotides are TGTGCTCTTGGGGAACCCGAACTACGGCAGACTGGGGGCCACCCTTCGTACACCGATAAACTCATCTTT.